The sample holds a few counts of the clone carrying this T cell receptor beta chain. The sample belongs to a study of T cells after yellow fever vaccination. V was cut by 6 bases and J by 2 bases, with 10 bases left in between. The CDR3 has 12 residues. Germline assignment: CDR1 DFQATT and CDR2 SNEGSKA (reference sequence). TCR cDNA, made by 5'RACE template switching, carried an added universal primer site and UMIs. TCRdb independently ran MiXCR on the 5' RACE reads; one entry per CDR3 protein. Counted here are a few hundred thousand distinct CDR3 sequences, 19% occurring once; the ten biggest clones make up roughly an eighth.

The rearrangement joins TRBV20-1 to TRBJ1-2, with a possible D match to TRBD1 (5 bases). This clonotype originated in a man under 40 who received the YFV17D yellow fever vaccine. The specimen was PBMCs, collected 15 days after the yellow fever booster vaccination. CDR3 DNA: TGCAGTGCGTCGGACACAAACTATGGCTACACCTTC. Encoded protein: CSASDTNYGYTF.